These T cell receptor beta chains were read from a single sample in a study of blood T cells in healthy people across ages. TCRdb reanalysed the 5' RACE reads using MiXCR and keeps one entry per CDR3 protein. The sample includes about 640,000 distinct CDR3 sequences, 45% to 65% seen only once; the top ten take around 37%. Sequenced: blood. The receptor set was obtained from a man aged 60 to 75 in good health. Both conserved end residues are part of each CDR3. The D gene is left open where the match is weak. For some rows the clone size is stated as once, few or many, or as a class when expanded; others skip it.

d_call	v_call	j_call	clone_size	cdr3_aa	cdr3_nt
TRBD1	TRBV9	TRBJ2-2	-	CASSVDHRGRLFF	TGTGCCAGCAGCGTAGACCACAGGGGACGGCTGTTTTTT
-	TRBV2	TRBJ1-4	-	CASSENRLDEKLFF	TGTGCCAGCAGTGAGAATCGTCTCGATGAAAAACTGTTTTTT
-	TRBV7-8	TRBJ1-2	-	CASSNARDYGYTF	TGTGCCAGCAGTAACGCAAGGGACTATGGCTACACCTTC
-	TRBV5-1	TRBJ1-5	-	CASSLAGEQNQPQHF	TGCGCCAGCAGCTTGGCCGGAGAACAGAATCAGCCCCAGCATTTT
-	TRBV18	TRBJ2-5	-	CASSPARAETQYF	TGTGCCAGCTCACCGGCCAGGGCGGAGACCCAGTACTTC
TRBD2	TRBV5-1	TRBJ2-1	few	CASSLESSGGGTWQFF	TGCGCCAGCAGCTTGGAGTCTAGCGGGGGGGGTACGTGGCAGTTCTTC
-	TRBV13	TRBJ2-4	few	CASSLTREAKNIQYF	TGTGCCAGCAGCTTAACCCGGGAAGCCAAAAACATTCAGTACTTC
-	TRBV6-5	TRBJ1-5	-	CASGPLGRVKHQPQHF	TGTGCCAGCGGGCCTCTTGGGAGGGTGAAACATCAGCCCCAGCATTTT
-	TRBV6-1	TRBJ1-4	-	CASSERNWANEKLFF	TGTGCCAGCAGTGAAAGAAATTGGGCGAATGAAAAACTGTTTTTT
-	TRBV28	TRBJ1-4	few	CASSFAGATNEKLFF	TGTGCCAGCAGTTTTGCGGGCGCAACTAATGAAAAACTGTTTTTT
TRBD2	TRBV29-1	TRBJ2-3	-	CSVDSRSSGGASDTQYF	TGCAGCGTTGATTCCCGCTCGAGCGGGGGGGCCTCAGATACGCAGTATTTT
-	TRBV6-6	TRBJ2-7	-	CASTLRPGDYEQYF	TGTGCCAGCACTCTACGTCCAGGGGACTACGAGCAGTACTTC
-	TRBV29-1	TRBJ1-1	-	CSVPDTPGDTEALF	TGCAGCGTCCCAGACACCCCCGGGGACACTGAAGCTCTCTTT
TRBD1	TRBV12-3/TRBV12-4	TRBJ2-4	-	CASSFDRGNIQYF	TGTGCCAGCAGTTTTGACAGGGGGAACATTCAGTACTTC
-	TRBV4-1	TRBJ1-5	-	CASSQDKNRSNQPQHF	TGCGCCAGCAGCCAAGATAAGAACCGAAGCAATCAGCCCCAGCATTTT
-	TRBV20-1	TRBJ2-1	-	CSARNRPGEQFF	TGCAGTGCTAGAAATCGGCCCGGGGAGCAGTTCTTC
TRBD1	TRBV9	TRBJ2-1	-	CASSGQGARDEQFF	TGTGCCAGCAGCGGCCAGGGGGCGCGTGATGAGCAGTTCTTC
-	TRBV20-1	TRBJ1-4	-	CSAHTDEKLFF	TGCAGTGCTCACACGGATGAAAAACTGTTTTTT
TRBD1	TRBV5-1	TRBJ2-1	-	CASSLDGTGPYNEQFF	TGCGCCAGCAGCTTGGACGGGACAGGCCCCTACAATGAGCAGTTCTTC
-	TRBV7-8	TRBJ2-7	-	CASSPLPEGTGYEQYF	TGTGCCAGCAGCCCGCTTCCTGAGGGAACGGGTTACGAGCAGTACTTC
-	TRBV3-1	TRBJ1-1	-	CASSQERGGNTEAFF	TGTGCCAGCAGCCAAGAAAGGGGGGGGAACACTGAAGCTTTCTTT